This T cell receptor (beta chain) was documented in a study of cytomegalovirus exposure and HLA in healthy donors. The study's findings and limits: It was in a later analysis that TCR association rates were seen to vary by HLA locus, highest for DRB1 and lowest for HLA-C. Cytomegalovirus association was assigned to over 150 TCR beta chains.

Use of 60 Vbeta and 13 Jbeta primers characterized the PCR. Sequenced by immunoSEQ multiplex PCR; TCRdb stores in-frame clones only, minus some. This table has 110,000 to 150,000 clones, 79% appearing once. Comment on this clone: Its antigen is not known.

Donors in the study were healthy people who gave bone marrow. The material sequenced was PBMCs. This receptor was taken from a man between 18 and 29 years old in good health and CMV-seronegative.

For the CDR3, the DNA is TGTGCCTGGGAGCCGGGACTAGCGGGGGGACGGAATGAGCAGTTCTTC. This encodes CAWEPGLAGGRNEQFF. The chain employs TRBV30 and TRBJ2-1; 15 bases are a match to TRBD2. After removal of 5 bases from V and 7 bases from J, the junction contained 9 bases not matched to a gene. Per germline, CDR1 GTSNPN and CDR2 SVGIG (reference sequence). The CDR3 runs 16 residues.